One sample yielded the 7 T cell receptor beta chains listed below, sequenced in a study of molecular identifiers for immune sequencing clone quantification. TCRdb re-analysed the PCR reads in MiXCR, keeping a single row per CDR3 protein. The repertoire has a few hundred thousand distinct CDR3 sequences, about 26% of them found once; the top ten carry around 0.76%. Sequencing input: naive CD8+ T cells from blood, with Jurkat cell RNA spiked in. The sample's subset: FACS-sorted CD8+CD4-CCR7+CD45RA+ naive T cells. The receptors shown here come from a human donor in good health. Some libraries in this study had Jurkat cell RNA spiked in.

Points on this clonotype: With a much larger clone just one base away, this may be a read error. As the CDR3 is not closed by the conserved phenylalanine or tryptophan, this likely results from a read error. The V and J genes are TRBV13 and TRBJ1-5; D not resolved. There are 17 residues in the CDR3. CDR1 and CDR2 (germline): PRHDT, FYEKMQ (reference sequence). Trimming cost V 5 bases and J 0 bases, with 17 bases left between them. For the CDR3, the DNA is TGTGCCAGCAGCCCCAAACCGAGACCAGATAGCAATCAGCCCCAGCATTAT. This codes for CASSPKPRPDSNQPQHY.

As regards this clonotype: This may arise from a read error, as a much more abundant clone is one base away. The rearrangement links TRBV12-3 or TRBV12-4 to TRBJ1-4; D remains ambiguous. The CDR3 contains 12 residues. CDR3 DNA: TGTGCCAGCACGGGTGTTGATGAAGAACTGTTTTTT. This sequence encodes CASTGVDEELFF.

Many counts were recorded for this clonotype. The CDR3 region has the DNA TGTGCCAGCAGCCTATTCGGGACAGGCCCCTACGAGCAGTACTTC. Encoded protein: CASSLFGTGPYEQYF. The chain is built from TRBV7-9 and TRBJ2-7; TRBD1 agrees at 8 bases. Germline CDR1 reads SEHNR; CDR2 reads FQNEAQ (reference sequence). The CDR3 extends over 15 amino acids. The trim removed 5 bases at V and 2 bases at J, leaving 8 bases unmatched.

This clonotype was seen at least ten times. CDR3 residues: CASSIPKGSGANVLTF. The CDR3 DNA follows: TGTGCCAGCAGCATTCCGAAGGGCTCTGGGGCCAACGTCCTGACTTTC. The J gene is TRBJ2-6, the V gene TRBV7-9; D is uncertain. This CDR3 region has 16 residues. The germline gives CDR1 SEHNR, CDR2 FQNEAQ (reference sequence). Trimming pared 5 bases from V and 0 bases from J, leaving 11 bases between.

This rearrangement joins TRBV9 to TRBJ2-7, with 7 bases matching TRBD2. V lost 0 bases, J lost 3 bases, and 6 bases stayed unmatched. CDR3 length: 15 amino acids. CDR1 is SGDLS and CDR2 is YYNGEE in the germline V gene. CDR3 nucleotide sequence: TGTGCCAGCAGCGTAGATACTAGCGTGAGCTACGAGCAGTACTTC. It is translated as CASSVDTSVSYEQYF.

This clonotype has more than one count but fewer than ten. The V and J genes are TRBV3-1 and TRBJ1-1; D uncertain. This CDR3 spans 16 amino acids. Looked up from germline, CDR1 is LGHDT and CDR2 is YNNKEL (reference sequence). Trimming cost V 4 bases and J 1 base, with 16 bases left between them. In DNA form, the CDR3 reads TGTGCCAGCAGCCCGCCCGGGTCGGGAGGGAACACTGAAGCTTTCTTT. Protein sequence: CASSPPGSGGNTEAFF.

About this clonotype: A much larger clone differs from this one at a single base, so this may be a read error. The chain uses TRBV2 and TRBJ2-3; D perhaps matches TRBD2 (6 bases). CDR3 length: 15 amino acids. Trimming cost V 5 bases and J 4 bases, with 16 bases left between them. Germline V gives CDR1 SNHLY, CDR2 FYNNEI. The CDR3 DNA reads as TGTGCCAGCAGTAACGGCGGGACGGGGGCAGATACGCAGTATTTT. Its translation: CASSNGGTGADTQYF. Looking up the rest from reference TRBV2 and TRBJ2-3 gives the full variable domain: EPEVTQTPSHQVTQMGQEVILRCVPISNHLYFYWYRQILGQKVEFLVSFYNNEISEKSEIFDDQFSVERPDGSNFTLKIRSTKLEDSAMYFCASSNGGTGADTQYFGPGTRLTVL.